This T cell receptor (beta chain) was obtained from a study of blood T cells in healthy people across ages. Overall study results and limits: A roughly linear fall in TCR beta diversity per million T cells was seen with increasing age. When set beside aged donors, long-lived donors presented more naive CD4+ cells and higher diversity. It was not possible, with unsorted PBMCs, to conclusively compare naive and antigen-experienced cells.

All donors came from Russia, were Caucasian and healthy, and spanned ages roughly 6 to 95. This clonotype was seen a handful of times. Its antigen is not known. Then a second PCR, running about 6 to 11 cycles, was carried out with a sample-barcoded 5' primer and a J-beta primer mix. MiXCR, run by TCRdb on the 5' RACE reads, gives a single entry per CDR3 protein. The sample lists about a million distinct CDR3 sequences, around 46% occurring once. This CDR3 comprises 16 residues. Germline CDR1 and CDR2: MNHEY and SVGAGI. V was clipped by 1 base and J by 1 base; unmatched bases: 3. The sample comprised blood. The V call is TRBV6-5, the J call TRBJ2-5, with TRBD1 matching 10 bases. This receptor was taken from a man under 40 in good health. This chain's CDR3 is CASSYFGTGAQETQYF. Here the CDR3 DNA reads TGTGCCAGCAGTTACTTTGGGACAGGGGCCCAAGAGACCCAGTACTTC.